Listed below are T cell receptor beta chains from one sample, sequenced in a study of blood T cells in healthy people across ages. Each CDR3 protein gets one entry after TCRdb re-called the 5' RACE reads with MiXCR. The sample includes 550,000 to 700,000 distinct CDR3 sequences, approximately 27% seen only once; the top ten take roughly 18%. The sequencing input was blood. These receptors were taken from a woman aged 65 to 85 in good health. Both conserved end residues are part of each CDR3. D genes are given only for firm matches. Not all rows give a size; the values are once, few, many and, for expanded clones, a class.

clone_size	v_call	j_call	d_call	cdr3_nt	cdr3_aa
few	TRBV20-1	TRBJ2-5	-	TGCAGCGTCGCAGCTAAAGAGACCCAGTACTTC	CSVAAKETQYF
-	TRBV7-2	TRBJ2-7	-	TGTGCCAGCAGCTTAGATCAGGGTGGCTCCTACGAGCAGTACTTC	CASSLDQGGSYEQYF
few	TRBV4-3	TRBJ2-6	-	TGCGCCAGCAGCCAAGATCGAGGGGTCGGGGCCAACGTCCTGACTTTC	CASSQDRGVGANVLTF
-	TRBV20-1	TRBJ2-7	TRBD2	TGCAGTGCTAGGAGCAGCGGGGCTTCCTACGAGCAGTACTTC	CSARSSGASYEQYF
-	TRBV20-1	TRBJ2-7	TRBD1	TGCAGTGCTAGCGGGACAGGGAGCGAGCAGTACTTC	CSASGTGSEQYF
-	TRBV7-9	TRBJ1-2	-	TGTGCCAGCAGCCCCCGATCGTTTGCCCTCTATGGCTACACCTTC	CASSPRSFALYGYTF
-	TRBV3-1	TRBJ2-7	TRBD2	TGTGCCAGCAGCCAAGGAAGGCGACTAGCGGTCTCCTACGAGCAGTACTTC	CASSQGRRLAVSYEQYF
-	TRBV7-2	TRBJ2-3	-	TGTGCCAGCAGCTTAGTGCACATGGATACGCAGTATTTT	CASSLVHMDTQYF
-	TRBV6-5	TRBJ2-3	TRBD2	TGTGCCAGCAGTGGACTAGCGGGGAGGGATACGCAGTATTTT	CASSGLAGRDTQYF
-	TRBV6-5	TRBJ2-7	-	TGTGCCAGCAGTTACTCGGGGTCAGGGAGTGAGCAGTACTTC	CASSYSGSGSEQYF
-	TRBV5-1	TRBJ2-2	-	TGCGCCAGCTCATTGGCAGAGCGACTGAACACCGGGGAGCTGTTTTTT	CASSLAERLNTGELFF
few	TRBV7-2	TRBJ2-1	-	TGTGCCAGCAGCTTACCCGGGCAGGGTCGAAACAATGAGCAGTTCTTC	CASSLPGQGRNNEQFF
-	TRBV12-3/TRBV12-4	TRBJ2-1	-	TGTGCCAGCAGTGCCTTCAATGAGCAGTTCTTC	CASSAFNEQFF
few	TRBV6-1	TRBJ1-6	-	TGTGCCAGCAGCCGAAGGGCAGACCAGAGCTCCTATAATTCACCCCTCCACTTT	CASSRRADQSSYNSPLHF
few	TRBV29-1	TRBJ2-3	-	TGCAGCGTTCGGGCCCATCTGAGCACAGATACGCAGTATTTT	CSVRAHLSTDTQYF
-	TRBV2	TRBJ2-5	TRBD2	TGTGCCAGCGCTACGTACCTTAGCGGGGGGAAAGGGGAGACCCAGTACTTC	CASATYLSGGKGETQYF
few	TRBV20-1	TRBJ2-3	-	TGCAGTGCTAGAGTTCTTCAGGGGATCGATACGCAGTATTTT	CSARVLQGIDTQYF
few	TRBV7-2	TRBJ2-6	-	TGTGCCAGCAGCTTTTCGGCATCTGGGGCCAACGTCCTGACTTTC	CASSFSASGANVLTF
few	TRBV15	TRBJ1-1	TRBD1	TGTGCCACCAGCAGACCCATTGGACAGGGACGGACTGAAGCTTTCTTT	CATSRPIGQGRTEAFF
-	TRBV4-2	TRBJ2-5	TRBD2	TGTGCCAGCAGCCAAGTCGGGCGGGGGGTCCAAGAGACCCAGTACTTC	CASSQVGRGVQETQYF
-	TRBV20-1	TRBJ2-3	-	TGCAGTGCCAAATACAACGCAGATACGCAGTATTTT	CSAKYNADTQYF
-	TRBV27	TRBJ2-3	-	TGTGCCAGCAGTTATGAACGGGCATTACCGGCAGGAGATACGCAGTATTTT	CASSYERALPAGDTQYF
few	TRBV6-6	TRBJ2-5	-	TGTGCCAGCAGTCAAACGGGGGGCCAAGAGGCCCAGTACTTC	CASSQTGGQEAQYF
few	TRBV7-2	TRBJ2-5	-	TGTGCCAGCAGCTTATACGGCCTGACAGCAAACCAAGAGACCCAGTACTTC	CASSLYGLTANQETQYF
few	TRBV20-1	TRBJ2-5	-	TGCAGTGCTAGTTCCCCGCAAGAGACCCAGTACTTC	CSASSPQETQYF
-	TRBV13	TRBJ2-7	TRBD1	TGTGCCAGCAGCCATACAGGGGTGGTCTACGAGCAGTACTTC	CASSHTGVVYEQYF
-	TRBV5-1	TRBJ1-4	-	TGCGCCCGGCTGAGGTTTACAACTAATGAAAAACTGTTTTTT	CARLRFTTNEKLFF
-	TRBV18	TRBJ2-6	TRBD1	TGTGCCAGCTCAGCTCCAGGGGGCTTTGGGGCCAACGTCCTGACTTTC	CASSAPGGFGANVLTF
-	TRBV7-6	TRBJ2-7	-	TGTGCCAGCAGCCCTGGACGGAGGGAGGAGCAGTACTTC	CASSPGRREEQYF
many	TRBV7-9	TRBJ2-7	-	TGTGCCAGCAGCTTAAAGGTATACGAGCAGTACTTC	CASSLKVYEQYF
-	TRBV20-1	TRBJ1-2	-	TGCAGTGCGATTCTAAGAGGGGGGGAAGGCTATGGCTACACCTTC	CSAILRGGEGYGYTF
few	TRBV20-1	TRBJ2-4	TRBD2	TGCAGTGCTAGAAGGGGTGTAGCGGGGGGCCGGCCCTCCAAAAACATTCAGTACTTC	CSARRGVAGGRPSKNIQYF
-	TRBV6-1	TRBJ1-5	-	TGTGCCAGCAGCCAACAGGGACCGCCCCAGCATTTT	CASSQQGPPQHF
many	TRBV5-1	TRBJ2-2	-	TGTGCCAGCAGTTTAAGGGGGAACACCGGGGAGCTGTTTTTT	CASSLRGNTGELFF
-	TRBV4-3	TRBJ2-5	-	TGCGCCAGCAGCCAAGATCCTCCCCCCCGGGAGACCCAGTACTTC	CASSQDPPPRETQYF
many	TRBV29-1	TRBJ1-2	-	TGCAGCGTGGGATATGGGGGGACAATCTATGGCTACACCTTC	CSVGYGGTIYGYTF
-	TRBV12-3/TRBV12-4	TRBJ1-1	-	TGTGCCAGCAGTTTAACAGGGTGGTCAAACACTGAAGCTTTCTTT	CASSLTGWSNTEAFF
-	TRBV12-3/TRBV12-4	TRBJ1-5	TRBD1	TGTGCCAGCAGTCCGGGGACAGGAAACAATCAGCCCCAGCATTTT	CASSPGTGNNQPQHF
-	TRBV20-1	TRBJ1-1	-	TGCAGTGCCTGGAGGGATATGAACACTGAAGCTTTCTTT	CSAWRDMNTEAFF
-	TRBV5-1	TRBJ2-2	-	TGCGCCAGCAGCTTGGCCCCGATCGGGACCGGGGAGCTGTTCTTT	CASSLAPIGTGELFF
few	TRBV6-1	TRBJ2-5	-	TGTGCCAGCAGTACGGAGATCGGGACTCGGGTTCAAGAGACCCAGTACTTC	CASSTEIGTRVQETQYF
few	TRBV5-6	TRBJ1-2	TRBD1	TGTGCCAGCCAACAATATGAGACAGGGCCTTATGGCTACACCTTC	CASQQYETGPYGYTF
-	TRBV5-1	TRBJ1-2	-	TGCGCCAGCAGCTTGGACAGTGAGGGCTACACCTTC	CASSLDSEGYTF
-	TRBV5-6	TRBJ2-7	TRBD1	TGTGCCAGCAGCCTGGATCTGAGACAGGGATTTCGGGAGCAGTACTTC	CASSLDLRQGFREQYF
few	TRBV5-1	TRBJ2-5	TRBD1	TGCGCCAGCAGCTTGGGGTCTAGACAGGGAAGAGGAGAGACCCAGTACTTC	CASSLGSRQGRGETQYF
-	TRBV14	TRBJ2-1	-	TGTGCCAGCAGCGTCTTGCTGGGGAGGCTGGACAATGAGCAGTTCTTC	CASSVLLGRLDNEQFF
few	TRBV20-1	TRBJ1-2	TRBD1	TGCAGTGCTAACGATCGGACAGGGGTTTCCTATGGCTACACCTTC	CSANDRTGVSYGYTF